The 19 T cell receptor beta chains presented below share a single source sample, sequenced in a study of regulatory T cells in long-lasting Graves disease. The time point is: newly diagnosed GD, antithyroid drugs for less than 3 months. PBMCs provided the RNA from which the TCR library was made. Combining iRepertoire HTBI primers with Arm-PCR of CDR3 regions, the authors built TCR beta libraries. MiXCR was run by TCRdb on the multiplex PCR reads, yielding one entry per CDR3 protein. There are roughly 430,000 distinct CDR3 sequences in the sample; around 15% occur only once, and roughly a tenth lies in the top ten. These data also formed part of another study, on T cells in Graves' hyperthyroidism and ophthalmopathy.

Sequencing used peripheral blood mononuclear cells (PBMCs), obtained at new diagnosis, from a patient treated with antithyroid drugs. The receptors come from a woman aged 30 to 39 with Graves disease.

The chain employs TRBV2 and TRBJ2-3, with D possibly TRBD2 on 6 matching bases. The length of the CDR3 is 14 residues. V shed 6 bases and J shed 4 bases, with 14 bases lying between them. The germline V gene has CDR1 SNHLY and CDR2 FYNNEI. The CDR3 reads CASSVVWEADTQYF. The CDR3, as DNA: TGTGCCAGCAGCGTCGTGTGGGAGGCAGATACGCAGTATTTT.

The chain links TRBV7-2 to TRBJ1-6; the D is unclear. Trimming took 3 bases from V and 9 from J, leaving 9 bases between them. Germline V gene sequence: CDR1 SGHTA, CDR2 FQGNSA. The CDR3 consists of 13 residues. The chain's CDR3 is CASSFPSVSPLHF. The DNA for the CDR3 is TGTGCCAGCAGCTTCCCTTCGGTTTCACCCCTCCACTTT.

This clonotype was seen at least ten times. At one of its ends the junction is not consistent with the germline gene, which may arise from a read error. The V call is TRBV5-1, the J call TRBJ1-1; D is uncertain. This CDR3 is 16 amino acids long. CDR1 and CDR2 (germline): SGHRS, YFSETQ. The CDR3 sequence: CASSLRLTGSNTEAFF. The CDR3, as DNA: TGTGCCAGCAGCTTACGGCTTACGGGTAGTAACACTGAAGCTTTCTTT. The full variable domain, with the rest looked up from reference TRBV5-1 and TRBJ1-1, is KAGVTQTPRYLIKTRGQQVTLSCSPISGHRSVSWYQQTPGQGLQFLFEYFSETQRNKGNFPGRFSGRQFSNSRSEMNVSTLELGDSALYLCASSLRLTGSNTEAFFGQGTRLTVV.

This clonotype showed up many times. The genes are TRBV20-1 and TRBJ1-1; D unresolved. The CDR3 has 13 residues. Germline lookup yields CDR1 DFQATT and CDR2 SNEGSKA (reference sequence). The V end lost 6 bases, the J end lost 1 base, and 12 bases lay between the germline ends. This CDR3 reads CSAPPSGNTEAFF. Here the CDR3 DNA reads TGCAGTGCCCCCCCGAGTGGGAACACTGAAGCTTTCTTT.

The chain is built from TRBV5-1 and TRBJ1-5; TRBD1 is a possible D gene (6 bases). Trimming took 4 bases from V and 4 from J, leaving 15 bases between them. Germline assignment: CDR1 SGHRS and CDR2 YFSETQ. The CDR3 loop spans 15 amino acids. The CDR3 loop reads CASSRTGQVNQPQHF. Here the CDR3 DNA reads TGCGCCAGCAGCCGCACGGGACAAGTAAATCAGCCCCAGCATTTT.

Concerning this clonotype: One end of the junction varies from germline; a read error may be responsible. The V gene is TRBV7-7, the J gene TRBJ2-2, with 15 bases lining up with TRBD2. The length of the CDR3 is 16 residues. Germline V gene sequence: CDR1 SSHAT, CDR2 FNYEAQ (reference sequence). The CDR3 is CASSSGTSGRIGELFF. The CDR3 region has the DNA TGTGCTAGCAGTTCTGGGACTAGCGGGAGGATCGGGGAGCTGTTTTTT.

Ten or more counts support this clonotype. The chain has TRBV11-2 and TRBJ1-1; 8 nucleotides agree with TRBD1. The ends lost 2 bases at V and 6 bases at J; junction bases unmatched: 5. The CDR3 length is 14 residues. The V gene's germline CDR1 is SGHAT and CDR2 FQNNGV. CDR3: CASSLQGARAEAFF. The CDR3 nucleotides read TGTGCCAGCAGCTTACAGGGGGCGAGGGCTGAAGCTTTCTTT.

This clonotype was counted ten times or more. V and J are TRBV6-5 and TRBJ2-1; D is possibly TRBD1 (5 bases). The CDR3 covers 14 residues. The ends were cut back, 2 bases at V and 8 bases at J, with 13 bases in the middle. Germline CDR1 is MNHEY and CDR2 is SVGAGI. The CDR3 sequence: CASSYGQGVDEQFF. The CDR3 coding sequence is TGTGCCAGCAGTTACGGGCAGGGCGTGGATGAGCAGTTCTTC.

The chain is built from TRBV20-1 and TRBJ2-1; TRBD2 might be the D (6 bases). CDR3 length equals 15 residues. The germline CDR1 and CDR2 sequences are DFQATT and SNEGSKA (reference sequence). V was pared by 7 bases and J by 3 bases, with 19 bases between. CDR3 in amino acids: CSGLDWTAVYNEQFF. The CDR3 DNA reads TGCAGTGGACTAGACTGGACCGCTGTCTACAATGAGCAGTTCTTC.

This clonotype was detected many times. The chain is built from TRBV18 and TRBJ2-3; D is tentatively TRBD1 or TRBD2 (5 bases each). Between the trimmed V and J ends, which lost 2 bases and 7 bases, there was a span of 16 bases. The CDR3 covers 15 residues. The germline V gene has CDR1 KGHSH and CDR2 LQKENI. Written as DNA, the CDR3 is TGTGCCAGCTCACCAATCCGGGACCCCCAACATACGCAGTATTTT. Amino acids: CASSPIRDPQHTQYF. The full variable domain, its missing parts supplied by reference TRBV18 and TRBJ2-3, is NAGVMQNPRHLVRRRGQEARLRCSPMKGHSHVYWYRQLPEEGLKFMVYLQKENIIDESGMPKERFSAEFPKEGPSILRIQQVVRGDSAAYFCASSPIRDPQHTQYFGPGTRLTVL.

The CDR3 DNA is TGCAGTGCTAGGAATGGGGGAAACTCTGGGGCCAACGTCCTGACTTTC. It codes for CSARNGGNSGANVLTF. The chain recombines TRBV20-1 with TRBJ2-6; D is perhaps TRBD1 or TRBD2 (5 bases each). The CDR3 sequence is 16 residues long. Trimming stripped 3 bases from V and 0 bases from J, with 12 bases between. The germline gives CDR1 DFQATT, CDR2 SNEGSKA (reference sequence).

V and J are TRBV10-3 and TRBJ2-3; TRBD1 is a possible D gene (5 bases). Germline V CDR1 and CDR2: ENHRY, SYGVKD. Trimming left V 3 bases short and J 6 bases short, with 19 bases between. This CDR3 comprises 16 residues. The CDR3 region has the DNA TGTGCCATCAGTGACCGACAGCGCCCTAGGGGTGATACGCAGTATTTT. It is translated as CAISDRQRPRGDTQYF.

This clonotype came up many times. This CDR3 is CASRLEAGPYEQYF. The CDR3 DNA sequence: TGTGCCAGCCGACTTGAAGCGGGGCCCTACGAGCAGTACTTC. This rearrangement joins TRBV6-1 to TRBJ2-7; TRBD2 aligns across 7 bases. In germline, CDR1 is MNHNS, CDR2 SASEGT. The CDR3 covers 14 residues. With V trimmed by 8 bases and J by 2 bases, 9 bases remained unmatched.

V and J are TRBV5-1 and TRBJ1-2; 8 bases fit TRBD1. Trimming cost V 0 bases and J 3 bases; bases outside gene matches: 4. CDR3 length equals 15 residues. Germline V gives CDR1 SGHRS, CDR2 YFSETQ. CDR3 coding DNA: TGCGCCAGCAGCTTGGACCCGACAGGGGACTATGGCTACACCTTC. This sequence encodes CASSLDPTGDYGYTF.

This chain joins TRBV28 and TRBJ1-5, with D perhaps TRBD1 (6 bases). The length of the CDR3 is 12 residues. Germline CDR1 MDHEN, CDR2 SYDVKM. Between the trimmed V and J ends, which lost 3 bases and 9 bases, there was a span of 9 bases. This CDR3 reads CASSLGHRPQHF. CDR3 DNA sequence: TGTGCCAGCAGTTTGGGACACCGGCCCCAGCATTTT.

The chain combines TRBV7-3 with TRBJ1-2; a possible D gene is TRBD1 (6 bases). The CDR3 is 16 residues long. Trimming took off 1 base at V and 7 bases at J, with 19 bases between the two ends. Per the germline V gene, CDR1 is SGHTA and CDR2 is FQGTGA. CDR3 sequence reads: CASSLNAGEYESGYTF. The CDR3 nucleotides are TGTGCCAGCAGCTTAAACGCAGGGGAATACGAGAGTGGCTACACCTTC.

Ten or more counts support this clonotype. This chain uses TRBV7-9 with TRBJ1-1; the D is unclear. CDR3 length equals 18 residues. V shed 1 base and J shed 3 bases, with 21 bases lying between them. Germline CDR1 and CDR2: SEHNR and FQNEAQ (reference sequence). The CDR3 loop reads CASSLVVGSARQDTEAFF. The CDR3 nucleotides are TGTGCCAGCAGCTTAGTAGTAGGGTCCGCGCGTCAGGACACTGAAGCTTTCTTT.

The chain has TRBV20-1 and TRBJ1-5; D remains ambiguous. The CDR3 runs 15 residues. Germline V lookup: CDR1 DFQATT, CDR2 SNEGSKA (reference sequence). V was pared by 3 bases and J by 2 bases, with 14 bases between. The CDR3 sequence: CSASGRESGNQPQHF. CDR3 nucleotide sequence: TGCAGTGCTAGCGGACGGGAGTCGGGCAATCAGCCCCAGCATTTT.

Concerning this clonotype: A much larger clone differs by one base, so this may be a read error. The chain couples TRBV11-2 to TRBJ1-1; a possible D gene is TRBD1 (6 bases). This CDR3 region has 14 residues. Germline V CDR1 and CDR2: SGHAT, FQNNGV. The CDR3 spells CVSSLDQGFGEAFF. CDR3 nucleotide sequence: TGTGTCAGCAGCTTAGATCAGGGGTTTGGTGAAGCTTTCTTT.